Listed below are T cell receptor beta chains from one sample, sequenced in a study of cytomegalovirus exposure and HLA in healthy donors. TCRdb's copy holds only in-frame clones and misses some; the assay was immunoSEQ multiplex PCR. The sample contains more than 85,000 clones, about 12% of which appear only once. The sequencing sample was made of PBMCs. These receptors were collected from a man in his forties or fifties in good health and CMV-seropositive. The CDR3 runs from the conserved cysteine through the conserved F or W. Each record gives: CDR3 DNA, CDR3 protein, J gene, clone size, V gene, D gene. D genes are given only for firm matches. Clone size, where shown, is once, few, many, or a class for clones that have expanded.

TGTGCCAGCAGCGCTTACCCTAGGGAGACCCAGTACTTC | CASSAYPRETQYF | TRBJ2-5 | few | TRBV9 | NA
TGTGCCAGCAGCTTAGGACGGGAGGGAAGGGAGCTGTTTTTT | CASSLGREGRELFF | TRBJ2-2 | NA | TRBV7-6 | TRBD2
TGCAGCGTTGAAGAAGTCAGGGCAGGGGGCGAGTGCTACACCTTC | CSVEEVRAGGECYTF | TRBJ1-2 | NA | TRBV29-1 | TRBD1
TGCGCCAGCAGTTCCGGGATTTATGACACAGATACGCAGTATTTT | CASSSGIYDTDTQYF | TRBJ2-3 | NA | TRBV5-1 | NA
TGTGCCAGCAGCTTAGGCGCGTATGGCTACACCTTC | CASSLGAYGYTF | TRBJ1-2 | few | TRBV7-9 | NA
TGTGCCAGCAGACTTTTTGGGAACACTGAAGCTTTCTTT | CASRLFGNTEAFF | TRBJ1-1 | few | TRBV28 | NA
TGTGCCAGCAGGCGTCGGCCGGGACTAGCGGTCTACGAGCAGTACTTC | CASRRRPGLAVYEQYF | TRBJ2-7 | NA | TRBV7-2 | TRBD2
TGCGCCAGCAGCCAAGAGGGTCGACAACTCTACGAGCAGTACTTC | CASSQEGRQLYEQYF | TRBJ2-7 | few | TRBV4-1 | NA
TGTGCTAGTGGTTTGGTAACTCGGGGATATGGGCGGAACGCCTACGAGCAGTACTTC | CASGLVTRGYGRNAYEQYF | TRBJ2-7 | NA | TRBV12-5 | NA
TGCGCCAGCAGCCCCCATGGCATTAGCGGGAGGGCCACGGAGACCCAGTACTTC | CASSPHGISGRATETQYF | TRBJ2-5 | few | TRBV4-1 | TRBD2
TGTGCCAGCAGCTTAGGGCCCGGGACTAGCGGGCACCAGTACTTC | CASSLGPGTSGHQYF | TRBJ2-7 | few | TRBV7-2 | TRBD2
TGTGCCAGCAGCCTTGACGCGGGCCTAAGGAGTCGGTATGGCTACACCTTC | CASSLDAGLRSRYGYTF | TRBJ1-2 | NA | TRBV7-8 | NA
TGTGCCAGCAGTGAAGTGAAGACAGGGGGCGCGGTGGCTTTCTTT | CASSEVKTGGAVAFF | TRBJ1-1 | NA | TRBV2 | TRBD1
TGTGCCAGCAGACATCCCCGGGACTCCAATGAGCAGTTCTTC | CASRHPRDSNEQFF | TRBJ2-1 | NA | TRBV6-5 | NA
TGTGCGGGTGCCCGGGGCACTGAAGCTTTCTTT | CAGARGTEAFF | TRBJ1-1 | NA | TRBV12-5 | NA
TGTGCCAGCAGCTTAGGTCCAGGGGACGGAAACACCATATATTTT | CASSLGPGDGNTIYF | TRBJ1-3 | NA | TRBV7-2 | NA
TGTGCCAGCAGCCTTGAGGTCGGGTTCACTGAAGCTTTCTTT | CASSLEVGFTEAFF | TRBJ1-1 | NA | TRBV5-4 | NA
TGTGCCAGCAGTCAAAACCGGGACACAGACTACGAGCAGTACTTC | CASSQNRDTDYEQYF | TRBJ2-7 | few | TRBV27 | NA
TGTGCCATCAGCATACAGGGGGGGTACTACAATGAGCAGTTCTTC | CAISIQGGYYNEQFF | TRBJ2-1 | NA | TRBV10-3 | NA
TGTGCCAGCATGCCGGGAGGGAACACTGAAGCTTTCTTT | CASMPGGNTEAFF | TRBJ1-1 | NA | TRBV6-5 | NA
TGTGCCAGCAGCCAATTCCCCCAGGGTCTTGGAAACACCATATATTTT | CASSQFPQGLGNTIYF | TRBJ1-3 | NA | TRBV9 | NA
TGCGCCAGCAGAAAAGGACAGGGGAGCTACACCTTC | CASRKGQGSYTF | TRBJ1-2 | NA | TRBV4-1 | TRBD1
TGTGCCAGCAGCCCCCCGAGCTGGGAGCAGTTCTTC | CASSPPSWEQFF | TRBJ2-1 | NA | TRBV7-2 | NA
TGCGCCAGCAGCCTACAAAACACCTTCGACAGACCCAATGAAAAACTGTTTTTT | CASSLQNTFDRPNEKLFF | TRBJ1-4 | NA | TRBV4-1 | NA
TGTGCCAGCAGCCAAAGGCGGGGTGTTAGCGGAGCTTACAATGAGCAGTTCTTC | CASSQRRGVSGAYNEQFF | TRBJ2-1 | NA | TRBV16 | NA
TGTGCCAGCAGCTTAGCGCAAATTAGCCTTAGCACAGATACGCAGTATTTT | CASSLAQISLSTDTQYF | TRBJ2-3 | few | TRBV7-9 | NA
TGTGCCAGTAGTCGGCGGGCGAACACTGAAGCTTTCTTT | CASSRRANTEAFF | TRBJ1-1 | NA | TRBV19 | NA
TGTGCCACCAGCCCGCATCTAGCGGGGCCCTCCTACGAGCAGTACTTC | CATSPHLAGPSYEQYF | TRBJ2-7 | NA | TRBV15 | TRBD2
TGCGCCAGCAGCTTGGTTCTTAGCGATGCCGGGGAGCTGTTTTTT | CASSLVLSDAGELFF | TRBJ2-2 | few | TRBV5-1 | NA
TGTGCCAGCAGTTTTGACAGATACAAGAACTATGGCTACACCTTC | CASSFDRYKNYGYTF | TRBJ1-2 | NA | TRBV28 | NA
TGCAGCACAACCGGGGACAGGGGGCCAGCTGAGGGCTACACCTTC | CSTTGDRGPAEGYTF | TRBJ1-2 | few | TRBV29-1 | TRBD1
TGTGCCAGCGCGCTTCAGGACAGGGTCTCCTACGAGCAGTACTTC | CASALQDRVSYEQYF | TRBJ2-7 | NA | TRBV6-5 | TRBD1
TGTGCCAGTCGGGAGGGCCTTAACTCCTACGAGCAGTACTTC | CASREGLNSYEQYF | TRBJ2-7 | few | TRBV19 | TRBD2
TGTGCCAGCAGCGTAGGTCCTAGCGGGAGGGCTGGGGCCAACGTCCTGACTTTC | CASSVGPSGRAGANVLTF | TRBJ2-6 | few | TRBV9 | TRBD2
TGTGCCAGCAGTAGTTTGTTTGCGGGAGGCTTGTTCTTC | CASSSLFAGGLFF | TRBJ2-1 | NA | TRBV28 | TRBD2
TGTGCCAGCAGCCTCGATTCGACAGCTTCAGATACGCAGTATTTT | CASSLDSTASDTQYF | TRBJ2-3 | NA | TRBV9 | NA
TGTGCCAGCAGTGAGGGGCAGGAGAGCTCCTACGAGCAGTACTTC | CASSEGQESSYEQYF | TRBJ2-7 | few | TRBV2 | NA
TGTGCCAGCAGTTACTCGGCGGGAAGCTCCTACAATGAGCAGTTCTTC | CASSYSAGSSYNEQFF | TRBJ2-1 | NA | TRBV6-6 | NA
TGTGCCAGTCGGGACAGGGTTTCTGGTGGCTACACCTTC | CASRDRVSGGYTF | TRBJ1-2 | NA | TRBV28 | TRBD1
TGTGCCAGCAGCTGGGGGGGGCTTAATGAAAAACTGTTTTTT | CASSWGGLNEKLFF | TRBJ1-4 | NA | TRBV5-4 | NA
TGCGCCAGCAGCGAGACAGGGTACGCCGAGCAGTACTTC | CASSETGYAEQYF | TRBJ2-7 | NA | TRBV5-1 | TRBD1
TGTGCCAGCAGCTTAGTGGCGGGAGTCACCGGGGAGCTGTTTTTT | CASSLVAGVTGELFF | TRBJ2-2 | few | TRBV7-2 | TRBD2
TGTGCCACCAACAGGCTTGGCTACACCTTC | CATNRLGYTF | TRBJ1-2 | few | TRBV7-9 | NA
TGTGCCAGCAGCGATCCACAGGTTAACACTGAAGCTTTCTTT | CASSDPQVNTEAFF | TRBJ1-1 | NA | TRBV7-2 | NA
TGTGCCAGCAGTCTTCAGAGTTCAGGGTATGGCTACACCTTC | CASSLQSSGYGYTF | TRBJ1-2 | NA | TRBV27 | NA